This T cell receptor (beta chain) was recovered during a study of T cells in Graves' hyperthyroidism and ophthalmopathy. Findings and caveats of the study: Classification by a 13 V-J model distinguished ophthalmopathy from stable hyperthyroidism.

On this clonotype itself: Its matching antigen is unknown.

RNA transcripts served as the template for amplifying TCR beta CDR3 regions. With the HTBI primer set, the TCR CDR3 went through a first round of RT-PCR. TCRdb re-called the multiplex PCR reads with MiXCR, one entry per CDR3 protein. Seen here are some 600,000 distinct CDR3 sequences, more than 45% observed once, and the top ten hold roughly 8.2%. Germline V gene sequence: CDR1 MNHNS, CDR2 SASEGT. The CDR3 has 15 residues. Germline trimming cut 4 bases from V and 1 base from J; bases unmatched to any gene: 5. Diagnostic assessment was based on clinical symptoms, serum thyroxine and TRAb, thyroid ultrasound and orbital computed tomography.

The clonotype was recovered from a woman between 18 and 29 years old with Graves' hyperthyroidism. V is TRBV6-1 and J is TRBJ2-5; TRBD2 aligns across 8 bases. The sequencing sample was made of peripheral blood or thyroid tissue (not recorded which). CDR3 nucleotides: TGTGCCAGCAGTGCTAGCGGGCCCTTCCAAGAGACCCAGTACTTC. This sequence encodes CASSASGPFQETQYF.